The 22 T cell receptor beta chains given below trace back to one sample, sequenced in a study of response to subunit inactivated influenza vaccine. MiXCR, applied by TCRdb to the RT-PCR reads, yields one record per CDR3 protein. The profile shows roughly 500,000 distinct CDR3 sequences, approximately 22% of them singletons. These data were also reused for a study on T cells expressing NK-cell markers. That source notes: Researchers built TCR beta cDNA using 5'RACE template switching with UMIs.

This specimen was CD4+ T cells sorted from PBMCs, taken about 13 days after vaccination. Receptor source: a middle-aged man who received an inactivated influenza vaccine.

The sample holds a few counts of this clonotype. The chain uses TRBV29-1 and TRBJ2-5, with D possibly being TRBD1 (6 bases). Germline CDR1 is SQVTM and CDR2 is ANQGSEA. V lost 6 bases, J lost 2 bases, and 13 bases lay in between. The CDR3 loop spans 13 amino acids. This CDR3 is CSVDSQGQETQYF. CDR3 DNA: TGCAGCGTAGACAGTCAGGGGCAAGAGACCCAGTACTTC.

The chain employs TRBV2 and TRBJ2-7; 7 nucleotides align to TRBD1. J gave up 3 bases and V 6 bases, and 5 bases lay outside the gene matches. CDR1 is SNHLY, CDR2 FYNNEI, per germline. The CDR3 contains 13 residues. In nucleotides, the CDR3 is TGTGCCAGCAGAATCGACAGGGTCTACGAGCAGTACTTC. Its protein product is CASRIDRVYEQYF.

This clonotype was seen repeatedly, ten times or more. The V gene is TRBV10-2, the J gene TRBJ2-7; either TRBD1 or TRBD2 may fit D (6 bases each). Deletions cut 5 bases from V and 2 bases from J, with 13 bases between. The length of the CDR3 is 14 residues. Germline assignment: CDR1 WSHSY and CDR2 SAAADI. CDR3 nucleotide sequence: TGCGCCAGCAGTCCTAGGGGGGTAGCCTACGAGCAGTACTTC. Translation gives CASSPRGVAYEQYF.

CDR3 amino acids: CASSPRTLNTGELFF. The CDR3, as DNA: TGTGCCAGCAGTCCACGGACTCTTAACACCGGGGAGCTGTTTTTT. V and J are TRBV12-3 or TRBV12-4 and TRBJ2-2; D may be TRBD2 (5 bases). V lost 5 bases to trimming and J lost 2 bases, with 12 bases between them. There are 15 residues in the CDR3.

The chain joins TRBV5-1 to TRBJ2-5, with 7 bases that match TRBD1. Trimming at V came to 9 bases and at J to 5 bases, leaving 16 bases not matched to a gene. CDR3 length: 15 residues. Per the germline V gene, CDR1 is SGHRS and CDR2 is YFSETQ. Written as DNA, the CDR3 is TGCGCCACCAAAAGACAGGGACGACTTACGGAGACCCAGTACTTC. Its protein is CATKRQGRLTETQYF.

The V call is TRBV24-1, the J call TRBJ2-3; tentatively, D is TRBD2 (5 bases). Germline-derived CDR1 and CDR2 are KGHDR and SFDVKD. The CDR3 sequence is 19 residues long. V lost 4 bases, J lost 2 bases, and 24 bases lay in between. The CDR3 nucleotides are TGTGCCACCAGTGACAAAGGACTTTCTACGCCATTCGACACAGATACGCAGTATTTT. Translating it yields CATSDKGLSTPFDTDTQYF.

The chain has TRBV4-2 and TRBJ2-5, with TRBD2 matching over 8 bases. V was clipped by 3 bases and J by 12 bases; unmatched bases: 18. Germline CDR1 LGHNA, CDR2 YNFKEQ. There are 16 residues in the CDR3. The chain's CDR3 is CASSQNAGTRPPPEYF. In nucleotides, the CDR3 is TGTGCCAGCAGCCAGAACGCCGGGACTAGGCCCCCACCCGAGTACTTC.

The chain is built from TRBV7-2 and TRBJ2-1; D unclear. This CDR3 is 15 amino acids long. Germline V lookup: CDR1 SGHTA, CDR2 FQGNSA. With 3 bases removed from V and 8 bases from J, the gap between germline ends came to 17 bases. CDR3 nucleotide sequence: TGTGCCAGCAGCTTTCTCCCCTTGTCAAGGGATGAGCAGTTCTTC. It yields the protein CASSFLPLSRDEQFF.

The chain recombines TRBV29-1 with TRBJ1-1; D gene ambiguous. V was shortened by 5 bases and J by 2 bases, with 12 bases between the two germline ends. The CDR3 covers 13 residues. Germline CDR1 and CDR2: SQVTM and ANQGSEA. In DNA, the CDR3 is TGCAGCGTTTCCCCGGATATCAACACTGAAGCTTTCTTT. The encoded protein is CSVSPDINTEAFF.

The V call is TRBV20-1, the J call TRBJ2-7, with TRBD2 identical over 8 bases. CDR3 length: 13 amino acids. Germline trimming cut 3 bases from V and 2 bases from J; bases unmatched to any gene: 3. The V gene's germline CDR1 is DFQATT and CDR2 SNEGSKA (reference sequence). CDR3 amino acids: CSARISGTYEQYF. The CDR3 DNA follows: TGCAGTGCTAGGATTAGCGGGACCTACGAGCAGTACTTC.

This clonotype was picked up a small number of times. The CDR3 DNA sequence: TGTGCCAGCAGTTCCATAAACACTGAAGCTTTCTTT. Its protein is CASSSINTEAFF. The J gene is TRBJ1-1, the V gene TRBV28; no reliable D call. V lost 4 bases, J lost 2 bases, and 5 bases lay in between. Germline V CDR1 and CDR2: MDHEN, SYDVKM. The CDR3 runs to 12 residues.

The V and J genes are TRBV4-3 and TRBJ2-1, with D possibly TRBD2 on 5 matching bases. The CDR3 loop spans 18 amino acids. Germline V lookup: CDR1 LGHNA, CDR2 YSLEER. V dropped 1 base and J dropped 0 bases, with 16 bases sitting between them. The CDR3 is CASSQVYGLAGSYNEQFF. CDR3 nucleotide sequence: TGCGCCAGCAGCCAAGTCTATGGTCTAGCAGGCTCCTACAATGAGCAGTTCTTC.

At least ten counts were recorded for this clonotype. CDR3 loop: CASSYTNYEQYF. In nucleotides, the CDR3 is TGTGCCAGCAGTTACACTAACTACGAGCAGTACTTC. This chain links TRBV6-2 or TRBV6-3 with TRBJ2-7; D is uncertain. The V gene lost 2 bases and the J gene lost 3 bases, with 5 bases spanning the gap. Looked up from germline, CDR1 is MNHEY and CDR2 is SVGEGT. This CDR3 is built from 12 residues.

The chain links TRBV19 to TRBJ2-3, with TRBD1 matching over 7 bases. The CDR3 is 18 residues long. The V segment lost 7 bases and the J segment 1 base; nucleotides outside the gene matches: 17. Looked up from germline, CDR1 is LNHDA and CDR2 is SQIVND (reference sequence). CDR3 sequence reads: CASIDTQTLQGGTDTQYF. The CDR3 nucleotides read TGTGCCAGTATTGATACCCAAACCCTGCAGGGGGGCACAGATACGCAGTATTTT.

This clonotype was seen more than once but under ten times. The rearrangement uses TRBV6-5 and TRBJ2-1; 8 bases align to TRBD1. V gave up 6 bases and J gave up 8 bases; unmatched junction bases: 12. CDR3 length equals 15 residues. Germline CDR1 MNHEY, CDR2 SVGAGI. CDR3: CASRLGQGIQDEQFF. In DNA form, the CDR3 reads TGTGCCAGCAGATTAGGACAGGGAATACAGGATGAGCAGTTCTTC.

This clonotype came up a few times. The chain couples TRBV6-5 to TRBJ2-7; the D call may be TRBD1 or TRBD2 (5 bases each). This CDR3 is 14 amino acids long. Germline V gene sequence: CDR1 MNHEY, CDR2 SVGAGI. Trimming left V 2 bases short and J 3 bases short, with 11 bases between. The CDR3 DNA reads as TGTGCCAGCAGTTACCCGGGACGGGGCTACGAGCAGTACTTC. Protein: CASSYPGRGYEQYF.

The chain uses TRBV5-1 and TRBJ2-7, with unresolved D. V shed 4 bases and J shed 6 bases, with 14 bases lying between them. Germline V gives CDR1 SGHRS, CDR2 YFSETQ. The CDR3 spans 13 residues. CDR3: CASSPEGQAEQYF. DNA of the CDR3: TGCGCCAGCAGCCCGGAAGGCCAAGCCGAGCAGTACTTC.

This chain connects TRBV7-8 to TRBJ2-3; no clear D. CDR1 and CDR2 from the germline V gene are SGHVS and FQNEAQ. This CDR3 comprises 14 residues. Between the trimmed V and J ends, which lost 1 base and 5 bases, there was a span of 10 bases. The CDR3 DNA reads TGTGCCAGCAGCTTAGGTCTCCCGGGAGATACGCAGTATTTT. Translated: CASSLGLPGDTQYF.

The genes are TRBV28 and TRBJ1-3; TRBD1 might be the D (6 bases). Trimming stripped 3 bases from V and 2 bases from J, with 8 bases between. This CDR3 comprises 14 residues. The germline CDR1 and CDR2 sequences are MDHEN and SYDVKM. The CDR3 coding sequence is TGTGCCAGCAGTTTCGGGGGGCCTGGAAACACCATATATTTT. This encodes CASSFGGPGNTIYF.

This sequence joins TRBV30 and TRBJ1-3; D gene ambiguous. The CDR3 length is 14 residues. Between the trimmed V and J ends, which lost 3 bases and 0 bases, there was a span of 9 bases. CDR1 and CDR2 (germline): GTSNPN, SVGIG (reference sequence). The CDR3 nucleotides read TGTGCCTGGAGGACGGGTTACTCTGGAAACACCATATATTTT. This sequence encodes CAWRTGYSGNTIYF.

Remarks on this clonotype: The germline gene is not matched at one end of the junction; a read error may be the cause. The J gene is TRBJ1-5, the V gene TRBV4-3; D gene unclear. In germline, CDR1 is LGHNA, CDR2 YSLEER. The CDR3 runs to 15 residues. The CDR3 nucleotides are TGCGCCAGCAGCCAAGACTTGAGAGGCAAGCAGCCCCAGCATTTT. Protein sequence: CASSQDLRGKQPQHF.

This clonotype was seen a handful of times. The V call is TRBV5-1, the J call TRBJ2-2; tentatively, D is TRBD1 (6 bases). This CDR3 is 14 amino acids long. Trimming removed 4 bases at V and 6 bases at J, with 13 bases between. CDR1 is SGHRS and CDR2 is YFSETQ in the germline V gene. The DNA of the CDR3 is TGCGCCAGCAGCGAAATAACAGGGTCCGGGGAGCTGTTTTTT. It codes for CASSEITGSGELFF.